This T cell receptor (beta chain) was obtained from a study of CXCR3-negative and CXCR3-positive naive CD8 T cells. Findings and limits, study-wide: More hydrophobic TRB CDR3s occurred in CXCR3-positive than in CXCR3-negative naive cells. Memory cells showed distinct TRBV-TRBJ patterns, while the two naive subsets matched.

As regards this clonotype: The antigen is not known.

The germline CDR1 and CDR2 sequences are LGHNA and YSLEER. The length of the CDR3 is 15 residues. TRB cDNA libraries were made by UMI-labeled 5' RACE. From the 5' RACE reads, TCRdb lists one entry per CDR3 protein and no DNA. This sample's table has around 140,000 distinct CDR3 sequences. CD45RO-CCR7+CD27+CD95- expression identified naive CD8+ T cells. This TCR derives from a human donor in good health. Some clones in this sample may be carry-over from other donors' samples. The chain carries TRBV4-3 and TRBJ2-3; without DNA, the TCRdb call of TRBD1 cannot be checked. Material for sequencing was naive CXCR3- CD8+ T cells from blood. The subset was: CD45RO-CCR7+CD27+CD95- naive CD8+ T cells lacking CXCR3 (TNR3-). The CDR3 loop is CASSHGTGPTDTQYF.